This TCR beta chain was captured in a study of T-cell memory formation after mild COVID-19. About the study: TCR clusters were mostly confined to one donor each. Whole-study findings and limits: Within pre-infection memory, some responding clones were found, suggesting cross-reactive memory joined. CD4/CD8 balance characterized clones contracting day 15 to 85, and CD4+ skew characterized later expanders. Nothing showed for sure that second-wave clones peaking on day 37 were SARS-CoV-2 specific.

This clonotype was seen a few times. The antigen is unknown. Via MiXCR, TCRdb re-called the 5' RACE reads, giving one row per CDR3 protein. This sample has 300,000 to 400,000 distinct CDR3 sequences, with 25% to 30% found just once. Sequencing was done on a sample of PBMCs or a T cell subset sorted from them (not recorded which). This TCR was sampled from an adult woman who had mild COVID-19 (a few samples of this study predate the infection). Cell type and time point are not known.

CDR3 loop: CSARDSYNSPLHF. The CDR3 bases are TGCAGCGCCCGGGACTCCTATAATTCACCCCTCCACTTT. The rearrangement links TRBV29-1 to TRBJ1-6; D is uncertain. This CDR3 is 13 amino acids long. Deletions cut 7 bases from V and 0 bases from J, with 7 bases between. Germline CDR1 is SQVTM and CDR2 is ANQGSEA. The full variable domain, in which reference TRBV29-1 and TRBJ1-6 provide the parts outside the CDR3, is SAVISQKPSRDICQRGTSLTIQCQVDSQVTMMFWYRQQPGQSLTLIATANQGSEATYESGFVIDKFPISRPNLTFSTLTVSNMSPEDSSIYLCSARDSYNSPLHFGNGTRLTVT.